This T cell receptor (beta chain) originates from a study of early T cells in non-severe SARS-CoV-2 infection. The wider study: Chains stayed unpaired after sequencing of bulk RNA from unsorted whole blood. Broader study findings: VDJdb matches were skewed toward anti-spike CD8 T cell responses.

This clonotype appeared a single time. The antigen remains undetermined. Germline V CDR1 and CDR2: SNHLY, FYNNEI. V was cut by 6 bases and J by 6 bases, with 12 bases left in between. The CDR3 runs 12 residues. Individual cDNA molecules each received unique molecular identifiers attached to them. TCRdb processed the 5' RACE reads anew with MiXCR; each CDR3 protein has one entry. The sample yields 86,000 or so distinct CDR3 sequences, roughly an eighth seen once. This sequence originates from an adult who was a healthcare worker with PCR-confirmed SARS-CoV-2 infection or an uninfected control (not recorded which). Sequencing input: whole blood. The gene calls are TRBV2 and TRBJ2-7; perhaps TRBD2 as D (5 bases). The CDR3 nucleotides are TGTGCCAGCAGCGGATTCCTAGCCGAGCAGTACTTC. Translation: CASSGFLAEQYF.